The clone carrying this T cell receptor (beta chain) was recorded at least ten times. Its antigen is unidentified. Unique molecular identifier tags were affixed to discrete cDNA molecules. TCRdb analysed the 5' RACE reads with MiXCR anew, one entry per CDR3 protein. Of tens of thousands of distinct CDR3 sequences in the sample, around 6% were seen once. Germline V CDR1 and CDR2: DFQATT, SNEGSKA (reference sequence). This CDR3 contains 13 residues. Unmatched junction bases numbered 2, after V lost 1 base and J lost 5 bases. This entry comes from a study of early T cells in non-severe SARS-CoV-2 infection. About the research overall: RNA in bulk from unsorted whole blood was sequenced, and chains were unpaired.

Study-wide points: The VDJdb matching leaned toward anti-spike CD8 responses and overlooked private and CD4 specificities.

The clonotype was recovered from an adult who was a healthcare worker with PCR-confirmed SARS-CoV-2 infection or an uninfected control (not recorded which). V gene TRBV20-1 combines with J gene TRBJ2-3; 8 bases map to TRBD2. This specimen was whole blood, taken at baseline. CDR3 nucleotides: TGCAGTGCTAGAGCGGGAGGGGGAGATACGCAGTATTTT. This gives the protein CSARAGGGDTQYF.